These 17 T cell receptor beta chains were all obtained from the same sample, sequenced in a study of T cell responses to AZD1222 COVID-19 vaccine listed by TCRdb under 2021. In light of the paper, this sample's time point label describes: baseline before first vaccination. The library was generated by the immunoSEQ multiplex PCR assay. TCRdb holds this immuneACCESS table with in-frame rearrangements only. Some clones are missing; in checked studies, unresolved V genes explain under half, and the rest has no known cause. This sample gives 100,000 to 150,000 clones in total; 88% of them show up just once. Clones ranked in the top ten supply around 8% of the sample. Sequencing used peripheral blood, obtained on day 0 of AZD1222 vaccination. The receptor source for this set is an adult in good health.

A single count supports this clone. The chain is built from TRBV29-1 and TRBJ1-2; 10 bases are shared with TRBD1. The CDR3 contains 12 residues. From germline, CDR1 is SQVTM and CDR2 ANQGSEA. J lost 8 bases, V lost 0 bases, and 0 bases had no gene match. The DNA of the CDR3 is TGCAGCGTTGAAGAGACAGGGGGCGGCTACACCTTC. Residues: CSVEETGGGYTF.

The rearrangement joins TRBV5-6 to TRBJ1-6; D not resolved. CDR1 is SGHDT and CDR2 is YYEEEE in the germline V gene. The V and J ends lost 2 bases and 10 bases respectively, with 4 bases between them. CDR3 length: 11 residues. The chain's CDR3 is CASSFGSPLHF. For the CDR3, the DNA is TGTGCCAGCAGCTTCGGATCACCCCTCCACTTT.

This rearrangement joins TRBV2 to TRBJ2-5; perhaps TRBD2 as D (6 bases). The CDR3 totals 14 residues. The germline V and J ends were trimmed by 3 bases and 1 base, with 9 bases remaining between them. Germline V gene lookup returns CDR1 SNHLY and CDR2 FYNNEI. The CDR3: CASSDMGGQETQYF. For the CDR3, the DNA is TGTGCCAGCAGTGACATGGGGGGCCAAGAGACCCAGTACTTC.

This clone was seen just once. This chain connects TRBV7-9 to TRBJ2-1, with D perhaps assigned TRBD1 or TRBD2 (5 bases each). V was cut by 7 bases and J by 8 bases, with 18 bases left in between. Germline lookup yields CDR1 SEHNR and CDR2 FQNEAQ (reference sequence). The CDR3 covers 14 residues. CDR3 DNA: TGTGCCAGCACTAATTCCCGTGGGGGAGATGAGCAGTTCTTC. It codes for CASTNSRGGDEQFF.

This chain uses TRBV5-1 with TRBJ2-3; 10 bases align to TRBD2. The V and J ends lost 6 bases and 5 bases, in that order; junction bases with no gene match: 9. The CDR3 consists of 15 residues. The germline V gene has CDR1 SGHRS and CDR2 YFSETQ. CDR3 in DNA: TGCGCCAGCAATCCTAGCGGGGGAGGACAAGATACGCAGTATTTT. Translated, it gives CASNPSGGGQDTQYF. Full variable domain (missing parts from reference TRBV5-1 and TRBJ2-3): KAGVTQTPRYLIKTRGQQVTLSCSPISGHRSVSWYQQTPGQGLQFLFEYFSETQRNKGNFPGRFSGRQFSNSRSEMNVSTLELGDSALYLCASNPSGGGQDTQYFGPGTRLTVL.

This clone was counted a few times. This sequence joins TRBV23-1 and TRBJ1-2, with a possible D match to TRBD1 (6 bases). TRBV23-1 is given ORF status, its function remaining uncertain. The CDR3 has 17 residues. Trimming took off 2 bases at V and 3 bases at J, with 19 bases between the two ends. This CDR3 reads CASSQGATGRKYYGYTF. In DNA, the CDR3 is TGCGCCAGCAGTCAAGGCGCTACAGGGAGGAAATACTATGGCTACACCTTC.

The gene calls are TRBV15 and TRBJ1-5; no clear D. The CDR3 totals 15 residues. Trimming pared 0 bases from V and 6 bases from J, leaving 12 bases between. Germline CDR1 reads LNHNV; CDR2 reads YYDKDF (reference sequence). CDR3 nucleotides: TGTGCCACCAGCAGAGAATACGGATTGGGTCAGCCCCAGCATTTT. Amino acids: CATSREYGLGQPQHF.

The V call is TRBV5-1, the J call TRBJ1-1, with a weak D call TRBD1 (5 bases). The CDR3 loop spans 13 amino acids. Per germline, CDR1 SGHRS and CDR2 YFSETQ. V was pared by 1 base and J by 1 base, with 5 bases between. In nucleotides, the CDR3 is TGCGCCAGCAGCTTGAGGGGGAACACTGAAGCTTTCTTT. Its protein is CASSLRGNTEAFF.

This chain joins TRBV5-6 and TRBJ1-2, with unresolved D. The CDR3 is 14 amino acids. The germline CDR1 and CDR2 sequences are SGHDT and YYEEEE. Trimming left V 4 bases short and J 2 bases short, with 12 bases between. The CDR3 sequence: CASSRIQKNYGYTF. CDR3 in DNA: TGTGCCAGCAGCCGGATACAGAAAAACTATGGCTACACCTTC.

This clone appeared a few times. This chain uses TRBV11-2 with TRBJ1-2; 7 bases fit TRBD1. Germline values: CDR1 SGHAT, CDR2 FQNNGV. The CDR3 spans 19 residues. The V and J ends lost 5 bases and 8 bases, in that order; junction bases with no gene match: 26. The CDR3 region has the DNA TGTGCCAGCAGCCCCCTCCTTGGGCGGCAGGGGGTGACGGCGAGGGGCTACACCTTC. Translating it yields CASSPLLGRQGVTARGYTF. Complete variable domain (other parts from reference TRBV11-2 and TRBJ1-2): EAGVAQSPRYKIIEKRQSVAFWCNPISGHATLYWYQQILGQGPKLLIQFQNNGVVDDSQLPKDRFSAERLKGVDSTLKIQPAKLEDSAVYLCASSPLLGRQGVTARGYTFGSGTRLTVV.

The chain is built from TRBV19 and TRBJ2-2; the D gene is possibly TRBD1 (5 bases). The CDR3 has 13 residues. Germline values: CDR1 LNHDA, CDR2 SQIVND (reference sequence). The V gene lost 8 bases and the J gene lost 5 bases, with 12 bases spanning the gap. The CDR3 coding sequence is TGTGCCAGTTCTCGGACAAATACCGGGGAGCTGTTTTTT. Translation: CASSRTNTGELFF.

CDR3 DNA sequence: TGTGCCAGCTCACCGCCACAGGGGTCCTACGAGCAGTACTTC. This gives the protein CASSPPQGSYEQYF. V usage is TRBV18 and J usage is TRBJ2-7, with TRBD1 identical over 7 bases. Germline CDR1 and CDR2: KGHSH and LQKENI. The CDR3 has 14 amino acids. V lost 3 bases and J lost 1; bases outside the gene matches: 3.

The chain's CDR3 is CASSPQGGGSGFYEQYF. DNA for the CDR3: TGTGCCAGCAGCCCGCAGGGAGGCGGGAGTGGATTCTACGAGCAGTACTTC. The V gene is TRBV7-6, the J gene TRBJ2-7; 7 bases line up with TRBD2. The CDR3 totals 17 residues. From germline, CDR1 is SGHVS and CDR2 FNYEAQ. V shed 5 bases and J 3 bases; nucleotides not matched to a gene: 16.

V usage is TRBV12-3 or TRBV12-4 and J usage is TRBJ2-4, with a tentative D call TRBD2 (6 bases). Trimming took off 5 bases at V and 9 bases at J, with 14 bases between the two ends. CDR3 length: 13 residues. The CDR3 loop reads CASSDRDFTIQYF. The CDR3 region has the DNA TGTGCCAGCAGTGACCGGGACTTCACCATTCAGTACTTC.

This sequence joins TRBV28 and TRBJ1-2; no reliable D call. There are 16 residues in the CDR3. Trimming stripped 8 bases from V and 0 bases from J, with 19 bases between. The germline CDR1 and CDR2 sequences are MDHEN and SYDVKM. The CDR3 sequence is CASPYPRMGSNYGYTF. The CDR3 DNA follows: TGTGCCAGCCCTTACCCGAGGATGGGGTCTAACTATGGCTACACCTTC.

CDR3 sequence reads: CASSPSTGVNTEAFF. CDR3 sequence (DNA): TGTGCCAGCTCACCATCGACGGGAGTTAACACTGAAGCTTTCTTT. The chain couples TRBV18 to TRBJ1-1; no reliable D call. Germline V gene sequence: CDR1 KGHSH, CDR2 LQKENI. Trimming took 2 bases from V and 2 from J, leaving 12 bases between them. This CDR3 is 15 amino acids long.

The chain links TRBV2 to TRBJ1-1, with TRBD1 identical over 9 bases. Germline CDR1 SNHLY, CDR2 FYNNEI. V was pared by 6 bases and J by 0 bases, with 8 bases of the junction left unmatched. This CDR3 is 16 amino acids long. The CDR3 DNA sequence: TGTGCCAGCAGACCCGGGACAGGGATTATGAACACTGAAGCTTTCTTT. It is translated as CASRPGTGIMNTEAFF.